This T cell receptor (beta chain) is drawn from a study of cytomegalovirus exposure and HLA in healthy donors. Study observations and caveats: Earlier results showed most TCR beta V segments being productive about 87% or about 30% of the time. In a later analysis, most CMV-associated TCR beta chains appeared HLA-restricted. Cytomegalovirus-associated TCR beta chains were listed, numbering more than 150.

This cohort consisted of healthy bone marrow donors. The CDR3 has 17 residues. The V and J ends lost 1 base and 12 bases, in that order; junction bases with no gene match: 18. In germline, CDR1 is MGHRA, CDR2 YSYEKL. Comments on this clone: Its antigen remains unknown.

The PCR was carried out with 60 Vbeta primers and 13 Jbeta primers. Assay used: immunoSEQ multiplex PCR; TCRdb lists only in-frame clones, some missing. Altogether 150,000 to 200,000 clones are present, about 80% being singletons, with the ten largest covering approximately 2.3%. The receptor was isolated from a middle-aged man in good health and CMV-seronegative. Source material: PBMCs. The chain has TRBV4-1 and TRBJ2-1, with 7 bases lining up with TRBD2. The CDR3 spells CASSQGGPPGGGSWQFF. CDR3 nucleotides: TGCGCCAGCAGCCAAGGGGGCCCCCCGGGGGGAGGGAGTTGGCAGTTCTTC.